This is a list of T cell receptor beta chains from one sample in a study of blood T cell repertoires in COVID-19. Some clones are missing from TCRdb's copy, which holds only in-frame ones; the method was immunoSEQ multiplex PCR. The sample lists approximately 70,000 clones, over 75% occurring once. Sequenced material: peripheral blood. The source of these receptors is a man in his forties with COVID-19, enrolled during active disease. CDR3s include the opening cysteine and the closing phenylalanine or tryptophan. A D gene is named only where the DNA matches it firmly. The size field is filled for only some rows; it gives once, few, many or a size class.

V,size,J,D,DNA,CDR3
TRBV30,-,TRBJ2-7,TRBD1,TGTGCCTGGAGTGTCCAGGGGGCTTACGAGCAGTACTTC,CAWSVQGAYEQYF
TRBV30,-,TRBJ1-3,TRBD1,TGTGCCTGGAGTGCAGGGGGTGGAAACACCATATATTTT,CAWSAGGGNTIYF
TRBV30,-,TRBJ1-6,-,TGTGCCTGGAGTGTACTGACGAGCGATTCACCCCTCCACTTT,CAWSVLTSDSPLHF
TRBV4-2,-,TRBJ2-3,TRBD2,TGTGCCAGCAGCCCCGGGGGGGCCGGAGATACGCAGTATTTT,CASSPGGAGDTQYF
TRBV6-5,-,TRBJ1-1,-,TGTGCCAGCAGTTCCCCGTCGTACACTGAAGCTTTCTTT,CASSSPSYTEAFF
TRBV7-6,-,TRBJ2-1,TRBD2,TGTGCCAGCAGCTTCGGCGGGGGGAGCTCCTACAATGAGCAGTTCTTC,CASSFGGGSSYNEQFF
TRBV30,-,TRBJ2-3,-,TGTGCCTGGAGTGTACAAGGGGCTGGTGATACGCAGTATTTT,CAWSVQGAGDTQYF
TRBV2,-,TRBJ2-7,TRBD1,TGTGCCAGCGAACGACAGGGAGCCTACGAGCAGTACTTC,CASERQGAYEQYF
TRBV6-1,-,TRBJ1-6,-,TGTGCCAGCAGTGATGAGGGCATCAATTCACCCCTCCACTTT,CASSDEGINSPLHF
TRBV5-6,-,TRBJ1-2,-,TGTGCCAGCAGCTCCCAGCCAGGGTCCTATGGCTACACCTTC,CASSSQPGSYGYTF
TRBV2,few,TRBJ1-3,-,TGTGCCAGCAACCCGGACACCTCAGGGGGAAACACCATATATTTT,CASNPDTSGGNTIYF
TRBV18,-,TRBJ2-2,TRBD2,TGTGCCAGCTCACCAGGACTAGCGGGGGGAACCGGGGAGCTGTTTTTT,CASSPGLAGGTGELFF
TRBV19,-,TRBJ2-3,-,TGTGCCAGTAGTACCCCGATTGGGCCACCAGATACGCAGTATTTT,CASSTPIGPPDTQYF
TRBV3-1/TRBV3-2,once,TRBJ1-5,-,TGTGCCAGCAGCCAATTGTATAGCAATCAGCCCCAGCATTTT,CASSQLYSNQPQHF
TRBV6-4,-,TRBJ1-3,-,TGTGCCAGCAGTGACTTAGAGTTGTGTCAAGGTTTGGGGCCCTACTCTGGAAACACCATATATTTT,CASSDLELCQGLGPYSGNTIYF
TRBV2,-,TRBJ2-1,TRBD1,TGTGCCAGCAGTGAGGGGGACAGCCAGTTCTTC,CASSEGDSQFF
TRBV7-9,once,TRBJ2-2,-,TGTGCCAGCAGGGAGGACAGCTACACCGGGGAGCTGTTTTTT,CASREDSYTGELFF
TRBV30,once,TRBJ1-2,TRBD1,TGTGCCTGGAGCCCCCAGGGGGACTATGGCTACACCTTC,CAWSPQGDYGYTF
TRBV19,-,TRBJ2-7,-,TGTGCCAGTAGTATGGGTCGAGGTGCAAACTACGAGCAGTACTTC,CASSMGRGANYEQYF
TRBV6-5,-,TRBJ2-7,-,TGTGCCAGCAGTTCGTTCTACGAGCAGTACTTC,CASSSFYEQYF
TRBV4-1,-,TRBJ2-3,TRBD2,TGCGCCAGCAGGACTAGCGGGCGCACAGATACGCAGTATTTT,CASRTSGRTDTQYF
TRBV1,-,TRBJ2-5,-,TGCACCAGCCCCCCGGGGGGACAAGAGACCCAGTACTTC,CTSPPGGQETQYF
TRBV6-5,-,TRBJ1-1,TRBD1,TGTGCCAGCAGTTACGATCACAGGGGTTTCGAAGCTTTCTTT,CASSYDHRGFEAFF
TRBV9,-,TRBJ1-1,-,TGTGCCAGCAGCGTGGCAGGGGTGGGCACTGAAGCTTTCTTT,CASSVAGVGTEAFF
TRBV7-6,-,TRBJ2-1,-,TGTGCCAGCAGCTTAGCTAGCGTCGCCTACAATGAGCAGTTCTTC,CASSLASVAYNEQFF
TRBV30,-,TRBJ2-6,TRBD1,TGTGCCTGGAGTGTAACAGGGGCTGGGGCCAACGTCCTGACTTTC,CAWSVTGAGANVLTF
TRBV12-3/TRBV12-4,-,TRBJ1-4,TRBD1,TGTGCCAGCTCCGGGACAGTAAATGAAAAACTGTTTTTT,CASSGTVNEKLFF
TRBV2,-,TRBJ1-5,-,TGTGCCAGCAGTCAACAACGGGGGAGCAATCAGCCCCAGCATTTT,CASSQQRGSNQPQHF
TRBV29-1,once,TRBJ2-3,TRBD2,TGCAGCGTCTTACTAGCGGGGGGGCTAGATACGCAGTATTTT,CSVLLAGGLDTQYF
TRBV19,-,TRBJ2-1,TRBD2,TGTGCCAGTAGTACCAGCGGGGGGGCCGGGAATGAGCAGTTCTTC,CASSTSGGAGNEQFF
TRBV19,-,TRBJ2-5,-,TGTGCCAGTAGTAGGCGCGGAGCAGAGACCCAGTACTTC,CASSRRGAETQYF
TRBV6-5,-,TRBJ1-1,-,TGTGCCAGCAGTTCACAGGGAGGGTACACTGAAGCTTTCTTT,CASSSQGGYTEAFF
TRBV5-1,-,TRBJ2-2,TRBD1,TGCGCCAGCACTACGGGACAGGGCGGCACCGGGGAGCTGTTTTTT,CASTTGQGGTGELFF
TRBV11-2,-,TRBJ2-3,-,TGTGCCAGCAGCTTAGGGGCGGGAAGAAGCACAGATACGCAGTATTTT,CASSLGAGRSTDTQYF
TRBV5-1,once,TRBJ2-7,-,TGCGCCAGCAGCATTACAGGCTCCTACGAGCAGTACTTC,CASSITGSYEQYF
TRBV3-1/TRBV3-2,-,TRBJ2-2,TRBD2,TGTGCCAGCAGCCAACGAAGCGGGGGGGCGTACGGGGAGCTGTTTTTT,CASSQRSGGAYGELFF
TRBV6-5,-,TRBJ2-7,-,TGTGCCAGCAGCCAACAGGAGAGCTCCTACGAGCAGTACTTC,CASSQQESSYEQYF
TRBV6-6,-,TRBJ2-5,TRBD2,TGTGCCAGCAGCCGTAGCGGGGGGGTTAAACAAGAGACCCAGTACTTC,CASSRSGGVKQETQYF
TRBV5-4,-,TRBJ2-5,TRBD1,TGTGCCAGCAGCAGGGGGACAGGGGATTGGGAGACCCAGTACTTC,CASSRGTGDWETQYF
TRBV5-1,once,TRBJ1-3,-,TGCGCCAGCAGCACCCGGAGGGTCGGCTCTGGAAACACCATATATTTT,CASSTRRVGSGNTIYF
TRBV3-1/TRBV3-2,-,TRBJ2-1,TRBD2,TGTGCCAGCAGCCAGTCCTGGGGGACTAGCGGGGGGGAGAATGAGCAGTTCTTC,CASSQSWGTSGGENEQFF
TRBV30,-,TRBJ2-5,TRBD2,TGTGCCTGGAGTGTAACTAGCGGGGGGCATGAGACCCAGTACTTC,CAWSVTSGGHETQYF
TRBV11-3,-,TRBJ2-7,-,TGTGCCAGCAGCTTCAGCGAATCCTACGAGCAGTACTTC,CASSFSESYEQYF
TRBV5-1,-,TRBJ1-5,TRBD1,TGCGCCAGCAGTACCGGGACAGGGGAACAGCCCCAGCATTTT,CASSTGTGEQPQHF
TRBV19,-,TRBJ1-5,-,TGTGCCAGTAGTATAGTTGGACAAGCCAATCAGCCCCAGCATTTT,CASSIVGQANQPQHF
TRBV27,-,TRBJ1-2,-,TGTGCCAGCAGTCCCCCGGCGGGAGGGCATGGCTACACCTTC,CASSPPAGGHGYTF
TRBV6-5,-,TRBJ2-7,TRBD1,TGTGCCAGCAGTAACCGGGACAGGGGCTCCTACGAGCAGTACTTC,CASSNRDRGSYEQYF